Each of the 11 T cell receptor beta chains below was sequenced from the same sample in a study of shared clonotypes between healthy human individuals (dated by TCRdb to 2020 to 2021). The library was generated by the immunoSEQ multiplex PCR assay. Not all clones reach the TCRdb copy of this immuneACCESS table, which keeps in-frame sequences only. Checked studies attribute under half of the gap to unresolved V genes and leave the rest unexplained. This sample holds about 1 million clones; about 75% were observed only once. The ten largest account for approximately 1.5% of the sample. The sample comprised memory CD4+ T cells sorted from blood. Interpreted using the paper, the cell subset or site label stands for: CD45RA-negative fraction. Receptors were obtained from a man aged 18 to 30 in good health.

On this clone itself: The same CDR3 is also encoded by other DNA sequences in this sample. The J gene is TRBJ1-4, the V gene TRBV30; D not resolved. V lost 0 bases to trimming and J lost 8 bases, with 7 bases between them. Germline V lookup: CDR1 GTSNPN, CDR2 SVGIG (reference sequence). This CDR3 spans 12 amino acids. Written as DNA, the CDR3 is TGTGCCTGGAGTGTAAGGGAAGAAAAACTGTTTTTT. Translation: CAWSVREEKLFF.

The chain is built from TRBV29-1 and TRBJ2-3; possibly TRBD2 for D (7 bases). Trimming took 4 bases from V and 0 from J, leaving 20 bases between them. This CDR3 contains 17 residues. In germline, CDR1 is SQVTM, CDR2 ANQGSEA. CDR3 loop: CSVGTGLGGPSTDTQYF. In DNA form, the CDR3 reads TGCAGCGTTGGAACAGGCCTCGGGGGGCCTAGCACAGATACGCAGTATTTT.

The chain combines TRBV30 with TRBJ2-7; tentative D call: TRBD2 (6 bases). Germline lookup yields CDR1 GTSNPN and CDR2 SVGIG (reference sequence). V dropped 3 bases and J dropped 7 bases, with 19 bases sitting between them. The CDR3 is 14 amino acids. Here the CDR3 DNA reads TGTGCCTGGAGCGGGATAGGCGGGATTGGGGAGCAGTACTTC. Residues: CAWSGIGGIGEQYF. The entire variable domain, with the rest obtained from reference TRBV30 and TRBJ2-7, is as follows: SQTIHQWPATLVQPVGSPLSLECTVEGTSNPNLYWYRQAAGRGLQLLFYSVGIGQISSEVPQNLSASRPQDRQFILSSKKLLLSDSGFYLCAWSGIGGIGEQYFGPGTRLTVT.

The chain combines TRBV5-1 with TRBJ2-5, with D unclear. This CDR3 is 13 amino acids long. Germline V gene lookup returns CDR1 SGHRS and CDR2 YFSETQ. V shed 4 bases and J shed 5 bases, with 12 bases lying between them. In DNA form, the CDR3 reads TGCGCCAGCAGCCAAGGGTTGGGGGAGACCCAGTACTTC. Residues: CASSQGLGETQYF.

The chain carries TRBV6-6 and TRBJ1-3; D gene ambiguous. The CDR3 contains 15 residues. Germline assignment: CDR1 MNHNY and CDR2 SVGAGI (reference sequence). Trimming removed 8 bases from V and 0 bases from J, with 14 bases in between. DNA of the CDR3: TGTGCCAGCGCAAAATTCTACGACTCTGGAAACACCATATATTTT. Its translation is CASAKFYDSGNTIYF.

This clone has more than one count but fewer than ten. The identical CDR3 is also encoded by other nucleotide sequences in the sample. This chain uses TRBV6-1 with TRBJ1-1; perhaps TRBD1 as D (5 bases). The length of the CDR3 is 13 residues. V shed 3 bases and J shed 1 base, with 6 bases lying between them. Germline CDR1 MNHNS, CDR2 SASEGT. The CDR3 here is CASSDQGNTEAFF. DNA for the CDR3: TGTGCCAGCAGTGACCAGGGGAACACTGAAGCTTTCTTT.

Ten or more counts support this clone. The chain employs TRBV7-2 and TRBJ2-5; maybe TRBD1 (5 bases). Germline V gives CDR1 SGHTA, CDR2 FQGNSA. With 6 bases removed from V and 1 base from J, the gap between germline ends came to 9 bases. The CDR3 has 13 amino acids. The CDR3 DNA follows: TGTGCCAGCAGTAAGGGGTTCCAAGAGACCCAGTACTTC. Protein product: CASSKGFQETQYF.

The V and J genes are TRBV6-6 and TRBJ1-5; the D is unclear. This CDR3 is built from 12 residues. In germline, CDR1 is MNHNY, CDR2 SVGAGI (reference sequence). The V end lost 6 bases, the J end lost 5 bases, and 8 bases lay between the germline ends. This CDR3 reads CASRYRDQPQHF. The CDR3, as DNA: TGTGCCAGCAGGTACAGAGATCAGCCCCAGCATTTT.

V is TRBV28 and J is TRBJ2-5, with D perhaps given as TRBD1 or TRBD2 (6 bases each). This CDR3 has 16 residues. The V gene lost 5 bases and the J gene lost 5 bases, with 21 bases spanning the gap. CDR1 is MDHEN, CDR2 SYDVKM, per germline. CDR3 in DNA: TGTGCCAGCAGTCAACAGGGTCGGGGGCAACGGGAGACCCAGTACTTC. It yields the protein CASSQQGRGQRETQYF.

The V and J genes are TRBV7-8 and TRBJ2-2; tentatively, D is TRBD1 (6 bases). CDR1 and CDR2 (germline): SGHVS, FQNEAQ. This CDR3 region has 16 residues. V was shortened by 5 bases and J by 5 bases, with 18 bases between the two germline ends. Here the CDR3 reads CASSPHRAPMTGELFF. DNA of the CDR3: TGTGCCAGCAGCCCGCACAGGGCCCCCATGACCGGGGAGCTGTTTTTT.

This clone was counted between two and nine times. This CDR3 is CASSLEGNSNQPQHF. The CDR3 DNA is TGTGCCAGCAGCTTAGAAGGGAATAGCAATCAGCCCCAGCATTTT. The J gene is TRBJ1-5, the V gene TRBV7-2; D is unclear. The V end was cut by 1 base, the J end by 0 bases, with 7 bases between. In germline, CDR1 is SGHTA, CDR2 FQGNSA. The CDR3 spans 15 residues.